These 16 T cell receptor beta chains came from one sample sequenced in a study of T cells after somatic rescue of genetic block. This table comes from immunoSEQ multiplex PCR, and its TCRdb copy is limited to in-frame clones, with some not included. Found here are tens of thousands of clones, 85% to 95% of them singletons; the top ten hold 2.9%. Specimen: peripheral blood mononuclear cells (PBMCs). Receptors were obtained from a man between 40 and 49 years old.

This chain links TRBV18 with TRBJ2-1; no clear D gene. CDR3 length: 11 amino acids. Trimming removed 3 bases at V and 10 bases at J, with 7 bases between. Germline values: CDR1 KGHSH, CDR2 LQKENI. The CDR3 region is CASSPQYEQFF. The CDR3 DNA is TGTGCCAGCTCACCCCAGTACGAGCAGTTCTTC.

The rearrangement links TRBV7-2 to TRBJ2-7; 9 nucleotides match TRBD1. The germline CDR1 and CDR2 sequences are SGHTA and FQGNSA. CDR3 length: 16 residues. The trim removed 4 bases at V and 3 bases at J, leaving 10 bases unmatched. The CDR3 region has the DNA TGTGCCAGCAGCTCGCTAGGGGGACAGGGATACTACGAGCAGTACTTC. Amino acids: CASSSLGGQGYYEQYF.

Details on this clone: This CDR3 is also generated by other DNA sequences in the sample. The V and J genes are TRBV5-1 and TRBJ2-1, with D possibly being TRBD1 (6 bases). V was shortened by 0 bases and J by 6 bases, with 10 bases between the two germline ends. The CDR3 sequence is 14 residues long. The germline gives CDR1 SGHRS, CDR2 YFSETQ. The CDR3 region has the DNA TGCGCCAGCAGCTTGGGTCAAGGGGGCAATGAGCAGTTCTTC. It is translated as CASSLGQGGNEQFF.

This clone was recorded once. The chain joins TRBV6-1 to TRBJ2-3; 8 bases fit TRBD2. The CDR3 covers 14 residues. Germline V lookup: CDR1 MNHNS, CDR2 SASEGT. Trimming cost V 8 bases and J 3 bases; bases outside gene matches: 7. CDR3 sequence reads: CASGPAGGTDTQYF. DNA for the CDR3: TGTGCCAGCGGTCCGGCGGGGGGAACAGATACGCAGTATTTT.

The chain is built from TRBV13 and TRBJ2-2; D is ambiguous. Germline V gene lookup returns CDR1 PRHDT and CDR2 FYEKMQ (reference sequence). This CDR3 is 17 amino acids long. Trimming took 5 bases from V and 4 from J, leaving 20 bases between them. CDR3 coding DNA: TGTGCCAGCAGCACCAGACCAGATCACCTGGGCACCGGGGAGCTGTTTTTT. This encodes CASSTRPDHLGTGELFF.

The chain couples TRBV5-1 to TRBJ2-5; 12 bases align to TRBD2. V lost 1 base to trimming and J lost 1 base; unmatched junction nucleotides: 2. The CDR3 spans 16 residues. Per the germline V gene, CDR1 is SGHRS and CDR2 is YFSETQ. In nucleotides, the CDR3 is TGCGCCAGCAGCTTGACTAGCGGGGGGACCCAAGAGACCCAGTACTTC. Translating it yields CASSLTSGGTQETQYF.

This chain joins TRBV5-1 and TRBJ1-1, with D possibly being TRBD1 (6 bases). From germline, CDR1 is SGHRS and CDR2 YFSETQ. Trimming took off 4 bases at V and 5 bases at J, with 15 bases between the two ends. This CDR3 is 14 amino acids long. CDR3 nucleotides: TGCGCCAGCAGCGTAATACAGGGTCGGACTGAAGCTTTCTTT. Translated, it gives CASSVIQGRTEAFF. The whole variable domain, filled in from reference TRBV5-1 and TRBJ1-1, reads KAGVTQTPRYLIKTRGQQVTLSCSPISGHRSVSWYQQTPGQGLQFLFEYFSETQRNKGNFPGRFSGRQFSNSRSEMNVSTLELGDSALYLCASSVIQGRTEAFFGQGTRLTVV.

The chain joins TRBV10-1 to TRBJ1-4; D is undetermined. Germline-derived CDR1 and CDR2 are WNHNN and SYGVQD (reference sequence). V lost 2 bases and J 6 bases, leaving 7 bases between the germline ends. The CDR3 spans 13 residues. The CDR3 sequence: CASSEGRDEKLFF. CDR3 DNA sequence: TGCGCCAGCAGTGAGGGGCGTGATGAAAAACTGTTTTTT.

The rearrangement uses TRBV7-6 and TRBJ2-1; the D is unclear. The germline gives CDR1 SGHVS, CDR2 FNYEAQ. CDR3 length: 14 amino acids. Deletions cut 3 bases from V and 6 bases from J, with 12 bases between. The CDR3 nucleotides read TGTGCCAGCAGCTTGCGGAATAGTCCCAATGAGCAGTTCTTC. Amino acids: CASSLRNSPNEQFF.

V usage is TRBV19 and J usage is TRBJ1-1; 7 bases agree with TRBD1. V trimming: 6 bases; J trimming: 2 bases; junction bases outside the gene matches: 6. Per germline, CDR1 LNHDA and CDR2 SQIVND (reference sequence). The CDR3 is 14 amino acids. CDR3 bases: TGTGCCAGTAGATCGACAGGGTCAAACACTGAAGCTTTCTTT. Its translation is CASRSTGSNTEAFF.

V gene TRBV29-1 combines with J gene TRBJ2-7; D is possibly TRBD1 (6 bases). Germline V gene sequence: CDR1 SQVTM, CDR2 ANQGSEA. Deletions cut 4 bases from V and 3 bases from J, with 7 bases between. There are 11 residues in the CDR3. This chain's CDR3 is CSVVTGYEQYF. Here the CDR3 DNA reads TGCAGCGTTGTGACAGGCTACGAGCAGTACTTC.

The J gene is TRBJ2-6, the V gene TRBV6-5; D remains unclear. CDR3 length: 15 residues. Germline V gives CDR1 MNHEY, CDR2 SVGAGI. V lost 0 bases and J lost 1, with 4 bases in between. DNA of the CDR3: TGTGCCAGCAGTTACTCGCCTTCTGGGGCCAACGTCCTGACTTTC. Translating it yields CASSYSPSGANVLTF.

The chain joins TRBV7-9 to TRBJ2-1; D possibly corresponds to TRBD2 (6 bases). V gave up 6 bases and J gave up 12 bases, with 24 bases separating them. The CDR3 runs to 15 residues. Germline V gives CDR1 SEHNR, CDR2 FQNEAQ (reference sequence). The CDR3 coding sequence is TGTGCCAGCAGTCCGAGTAGCGGTCCTACTTCTAGGCAGTTCTTC. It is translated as CASSPSSGPTSRQFF.

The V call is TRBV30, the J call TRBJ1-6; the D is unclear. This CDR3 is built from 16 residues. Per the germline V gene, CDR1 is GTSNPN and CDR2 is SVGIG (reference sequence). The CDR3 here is CAVEEGVSSYNSPLHF. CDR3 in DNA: TGTGCTGTGGAGGAAGGCGTAAGCTCCTATAATTCACCCCTCCACTTT.

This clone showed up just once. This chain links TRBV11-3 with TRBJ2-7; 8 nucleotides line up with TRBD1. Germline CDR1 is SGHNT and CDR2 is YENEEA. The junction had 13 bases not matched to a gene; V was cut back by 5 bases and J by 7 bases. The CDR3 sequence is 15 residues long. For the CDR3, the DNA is TGTGCCAGCAGCAAGACAGGGGATCTAACGGGGGAGCAGTACTTC. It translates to CASSKTGDLTGEQYF.

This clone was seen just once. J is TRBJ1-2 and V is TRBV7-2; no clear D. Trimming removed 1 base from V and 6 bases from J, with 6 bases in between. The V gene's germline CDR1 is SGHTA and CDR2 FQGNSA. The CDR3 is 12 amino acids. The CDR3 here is CASSLGHNGYTF. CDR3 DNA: TGTGCCAGCAGCTTAGGACATAATGGCTACACCTTC.